These T cell receptor beta chains were read from a single sample in a study of OX40 agonist ivuxolimab in advanced cancers. Sequenced by immunoSEQ multiplex PCR; TCRdb stores in-frame clones only, minus some. The repertoire has some 72,000 clones, approximately 92% of them found once; the top ten carry 0.53%. The sample was CD4+ or CD8+ T cells sorted from blood, taken in a trial of the OX40 agonist ivuxolimab. The receptors here all came from an adult with an advanced solid tumor such as melanoma, head and neck, liver or kidney cancer. Both conserved end residues are part of each CDR3. The D gene is left open where the match is weak. Clone size, where shown, is once, few, many, or a class for clones that have expanded.

d_call: .; j_call: TRBJ2-7; clone_size: .; v_call: TRBV7-7; cdr3_aa: CASSPSSSSLYEQYF; cdr3_nt: TGTGCTAGCAGCCCCAGTTCGTCCAGTCTCTACGAGCAGTACTTC
d_call: .; j_call: TRBJ2-5; clone_size: .; v_call: TRBV19; cdr3_aa: CASARQRQETQYF; cdr3_nt: TGTGCCAGTGCCCGTCAGAGGCAAGAGACCCAGTACTTC
d_call: .; j_call: TRBJ2-7; clone_size: .; v_call: TRBV19; cdr3_aa: CASSMDLDGYGQYF; cdr3_nt: TGTGCCAGTAGTATGGACTTAGACGGCTACGGGCAGTACTTC
d_call: .; j_call: TRBJ1-2; clone_size: .; v_call: TRBV7-2; cdr3_aa: CASSPDPGAYGYTF; cdr3_nt: TGTGCCAGCAGCCCGGACCCAGGGGCCTATGGCTACACCTTC
d_call: .; j_call: TRBJ1-2; clone_size: .; v_call: TRBV11-3; cdr3_aa: CASRHRDHYGYTF; cdr3_nt: TGTGCCAGCAGGCATCGGGACCACTATGGCTACACCTTC
d_call: .; j_call: TRBJ2-2; clone_size: once; v_call: TRBV30; cdr3_aa: CAWSVRGLGTGELFF; cdr3_nt: TGTGCCTGGAGTGTACGTGGACTTGGCACCGGGGAGCTGTTTTTT
d_call: .; j_call: TRBJ2-1; clone_size: .; v_call: TRBV29-1; cdr3_aa: CSVGLGRDEQFF; cdr3_nt: TGCAGCGTTGGGTTGGGGCGCGATGAGCAGTTCTTC
d_call: .; j_call: TRBJ2-7; clone_size: .; v_call: TRBV6-6; cdr3_aa: CASSYSLQVASEQYF; cdr3_nt: TGTGCCAGCAGTTACTCCTTACAGGTGGCCAGCGAGCAGTACTTC
d_call: .; j_call: TRBJ2-5; clone_size: once; v_call: TRBV7-2; cdr3_aa: CASSLWSGQETQYF; cdr3_nt: TGTGCCAGCAGCTTATGGTCCGGCCAAGAGACCCAGTACTTC
d_call: .; j_call: TRBJ2-5; clone_size: .; v_call: TRBV7-2; cdr3_aa: CASSRPQETQYF; cdr3_nt: TGTGCCAGCAGCAGACCTCAAGAGACCCAGTACTTC
d_call: .; j_call: TRBJ1-1; clone_size: .; v_call: TRBV18; cdr3_aa: CASSPAVNTEAFF; cdr3_nt: TGTGCCAGCTCACCTGCAGTGAACACTGAAGCTTTCTTT
d_call: TRBD1; j_call: TRBJ1-5; clone_size: .; v_call: TRBV6-1; cdr3_aa: CASSKGGNWGQPQHF; cdr3_nt: TGTGCCAGCAGCAAAGGGGGCAACTGGGGTCAGCCCCAGCATTTT
d_call: .; j_call: TRBJ1-1; clone_size: few; v_call: TRBV30; cdr3_aa: CAWTKKGGMPEAFF; cdr3_nt: TGTGCCTGGACAAAAAAGGGGGGGATGCCTGAAGCTTTCTTT
d_call: .; j_call: TRBJ1-1; clone_size: few; v_call: TRBV11-2; cdr3_aa: CASRTVNTEAFF; cdr3_nt: TGTGCCAGCAGGACTGTGAACACTGAAGCTTTCTTT
d_call: TRBD1; j_call: TRBJ2-6; clone_size: .; v_call: TRBV19; cdr3_aa: CASSGRGHGANVLTF; cdr3_nt: TGTGCCAGTAGTGGCAGGGGGCATGGGGCCAACGTCCTGACTTTC
d_call: .; j_call: TRBJ2-5; clone_size: .; v_call: TRBV4-2; cdr3_aa: CASSQDPGEETQYF; cdr3_nt: TGTGCCAGCAGCCAAGATCCGGGGGAAGAGACCCAGTACTTC
d_call: .; j_call: TRBJ2-2; clone_size: .; v_call: TRBV23-1; cdr3_aa: CASSQKNPRERPNTGELFF; cdr3_nt: TGCGCCAGCAGTCAAAAAAACCCCAGGGAGCGGCCGAACACCGGGGAGCTGTTTTTT
d_call: .; j_call: TRBJ2-7; clone_size: .; v_call: TRBV10-3; cdr3_aa: CAISRGAGTGTGYEQYF; cdr3_nt: TGTGCCATCAGTCGGGGGGCTGGCACCGGGACAGGCTACGAGCAGTACTTC
d_call: .; j_call: TRBJ2-2; clone_size: .; v_call: TRBV11-3; cdr3_aa: CASSLGGNTGELFF; cdr3_nt: TGTGCCAGCAGCCTAGGGGGAAACACCGGGGAGCTGTTTTTT
d_call: .; j_call: TRBJ1-2; clone_size: .; v_call: TRBV11-3; cdr3_aa: CASSLVDDGYTF; cdr3_nt: TGTGCCAGCAGCTTAGTGGATGATGGCTACACCTTC
d_call: TRBD2; j_call: TRBJ2-7; clone_size: .; v_call: TRBV9; cdr3_aa: CASSVDPGGPGEQYF; cdr3_nt: TGTGCCAGCAGCGTAGACCCGGGAGGGCCGGGGGAGCAGTACTTC
d_call: .; j_call: TRBJ2-1; clone_size: .; v_call: TRBV30; cdr3_aa: CACQTGALYNEQFF; cdr3_nt: TGTGCCTGTCAGACAGGAGCCCTTTACAATGAGCAGTTCTTC
d_call: .; j_call: TRBJ2-7; clone_size: .; v_call: TRBV11-2; cdr3_aa: CASSPHNGAATYEQYF; cdr3_nt: TGTGCCAGCAGCCCTCACAACGGTGCGGCGACCTACGAGCAGTACTTC
d_call: TRBD2; j_call: TRBJ2-1; clone_size: .; v_call: TRBV7-2; cdr3_aa: CASRKVGTSGRAKDEQFF; cdr3_nt: TGTGCCAGCAGGAAGGTGGGGACTAGCGGGAGGGCCAAAGATGAGCAGTTCTTC
d_call: .; j_call: TRBJ2-1; clone_size: .; v_call: TRBV5-1; cdr3_aa: CASSLGDYNEQFF; cdr3_nt: TGCGCCAGCAGCTTGGGGGACTACAATGAGCAGTTCTTC
d_call: .; j_call: TRBJ2-7; clone_size: .; v_call: TRBV6-5; cdr3_aa: CASSYLGTASYEQYF; cdr3_nt: TGTGCCAGCAGTTACCTTGGGACGGCCAGCTACGAGCAGTACTTC
d_call: .; j_call: TRBJ1-4; clone_size: .; v_call: TRBV19; cdr3_aa: CASSMSVSATNEKLFF; cdr3_nt: TGTGCCAGTAGTATGTCGGTTTCAGCAACTAATGAAAAACTGTTTTTT
d_call: TRBD1; j_call: TRBJ1-1; clone_size: .; v_call: TRBV9; cdr3_aa: CASSVAGDRVTEAFF; cdr3_nt: TGTGCCAGCAGCGTAGCTGGGGACAGGGTCACTGAAGCTTTCTTT
d_call: .; j_call: TRBJ2-5; clone_size: once; v_call: TRBV6-5; cdr3_aa: CASSYSTPTETQYF; cdr3_nt: TGTGCCAGCAGTTACTCGACCCCTACTGAGACCCAGTACTTC
d_call: TRBD1; j_call: TRBJ1-4; clone_size: .; v_call: TRBV19; cdr3_aa: CASSIGGGADEKLFF; cdr3_nt: TGTGCCAGTAGTATAGGAGGGGGCGCCGATGAAAAACTGTTTTTT
d_call: .; j_call: TRBJ2-7; clone_size: .; v_call: TRBV4-2; cdr3_aa: CASSQDYATTYYEQYF; cdr3_nt: TGTGCCAGCAGCCAAGATTATGCGACTACCTACTACGAGCAGTACTTC
d_call: .; j_call: TRBJ2-7; clone_size: .; v_call: TRBV28; cdr3_aa: CASSRPGQAYEQYF; cdr3_nt: TGTGCCAGCAGTCGACCGGGACAAGCCTACGAGCAGTACTTC
d_call: .; j_call: TRBJ1-1; clone_size: once; v_call: TRBV4-2; cdr3_aa: CASSQVKGNTEAFF; cdr3_nt: TGTGCCAGCAGCCAAGTGAAGGGGAACACTGAAGCTTTCTTT
d_call: TRBD1; j_call: TRBJ1-1; clone_size: .; v_call: TRBV2; cdr3_aa: CASRRDSPNTEAFF; cdr3_nt: TGTGCCAGCAGGAGGGACAGCCCTAACACTGAAGCTTTCTTT
d_call: .; j_call: TRBJ2-7; clone_size: .; v_call: TRBV10-3; cdr3_aa: CAISQVSYEQYF; cdr3_nt: TGTGCCATCAGCCAGGTTTCCTACGAGCAGTACTTC
d_call: .; j_call: TRBJ1-5; clone_size: .; v_call: TRBV19; cdr3_aa: CASSRLGGTQGPQHF; cdr3_nt: TGTGCCAGTAGCCGTCTCGGGGGGACCCAAGGGCCCCAGCATTTT
d_call: .; j_call: TRBJ2-7; clone_size: .; v_call: TRBV27; cdr3_aa: CASSLQGPTYEQYF; cdr3_nt: TGTGCCAGCAGTTTACAAGGACCTACCTACGAGCAGTACTTC
d_call: TRBD1; j_call: TRBJ2-4; clone_size: .; v_call: TRBV18; cdr3_aa: CASSPPTGKAKNIQYF; cdr3_nt: TGTGCCAGCTCACCACCGACAGGGAAGGCCAAAAACATTCAGTACTTC
d_call: TRBD2; j_call: TRBJ2-5; clone_size: .; v_call: TRBV29-1; cdr3_aa: CSVQTSGSGQETQYF; cdr3_nt: TGCAGCGTCCAAACTAGCGGGAGCGGCCAAGAGACCCAGTACTTC
d_call: .; j_call: TRBJ2-3; clone_size: .; v_call: TRBV18; cdr3_aa: CASSPAVGTDTQYF; cdr3_nt: TGTGCCAGCTCACCGGCGGTAGGCACAGATACGCAGTATTTT
d_call: .; j_call: TRBJ1-3; clone_size: .; v_call: TRBV19; cdr3_aa: CASSPRLDSYSGNTIYF; cdr3_nt: TGTGCCAGTAGCCCCCGACTGGACAGTTACTCTGGAAACACCATATATTTT
d_call: TRBD1; j_call: TRBJ1-5; clone_size: .; v_call: TRBV19; cdr3_aa: CASSEDRGSNQPQHF; cdr3_nt: TGTGCCAGTAGTGAGGACAGGGGTAGCAATCAGCCCCAGCATTTT
d_call: TRBD2; j_call: TRBJ2-7; clone_size: once; v_call: TRBV13; cdr3_aa: CASSLGLAGTYEQYF; cdr3_nt: TGTGCCAGCAGCTTAGGACTAGCGGGTACCTACGAGCAGTACTTC
d_call: .; j_call: TRBJ2-1; clone_size: .; v_call: TRBV11-3; cdr3_aa: CASSLVSEQFF; cdr3_nt: TGTGCCAGCAGCTTAGTCAGTGAGCAGTTCTTC
d_call: TRBD2; j_call: TRBJ2-3; clone_size: once; v_call: TRBV6-5; cdr3_aa: CASSFLAGRGTDTQYF; cdr3_nt: TGTGCCAGCAGTTTTCTAGCGGGGCGAGGGACAGATACGCAGTATTTT
d_call: .; j_call: TRBJ2-5; clone_size: .; v_call: TRBV4-2; cdr3_aa: CASSLQAAEPQETQYF; cdr3_nt: TGTGCCAGCAGCCTTCAGGCAGCGGAGCCTCAAGAGACCCAGTACTTC
d_call: .; j_call: TRBJ2-5; clone_size: .; v_call: TRBV29-1; cdr3_aa: CSVEGGGGGETQYF; cdr3_nt: TGCAGCGTTGAGGGGGGAGGGGGCGGGGAGACCCAGTACTTC
d_call: .; j_call: TRBJ2-1; clone_size: .; v_call: TRBV5-4; cdr3_aa: CASRTDSYNEQFF; cdr3_nt: TGTGCCAGCCGGACAGACTCCTACAATGAGCAGTTCTTC
d_call: .; j_call: TRBJ1-4; clone_size: once; v_call: TRBV28; cdr3_aa: CASSIHRWGETNEKLFF; cdr3_nt: TGTGCCAGCAGTATCCATAGATGGGGGGAAACTAATGAAAAACTGTTTTTT
d_call: .; j_call: TRBJ2-7; clone_size: .; v_call: TRBV18; cdr3_aa: CASSPSGGYEQYF; cdr3_nt: TGTGCCAGCTCACCCTCCGGGGGTTACGAGCAGTACTTC
d_call: .; j_call: TRBJ2-7; clone_size: .; v_call: TRBV4-1; cdr3_aa: CASSQRLGSWQDYEQYF; cdr3_nt: TGCGCCAGCAGCCAAAGATTAGGGTCCTGGCAAGACTACGAGCAGTACTTC
d_call: .; j_call: TRBJ2-7; clone_size: .; v_call: TRBV15; cdr3_aa: CATSRGQAHEQYF; cdr3_nt: TGTGCCACCAGCAGAGGACAGGCCCACGAGCAGTACTTC
d_call: TRBD1; j_call: TRBJ2-2; clone_size: .; v_call: TRBV27; cdr3_aa: CASSPQGAMTGELFF; cdr3_nt: TGTGCCAGCAGTCCACAGGGGGCAATGACCGGGGAGCTGTTTTTT